Below are 15 T cell receptor beta chains sequenced from a single sample in a study of response to subunit inactivated influenza vaccine. Using its own MiXCR run on the RT-PCR reads, TCRdb lists one record per CDR3 protein. The sample holds more than 450,000 distinct CDR3 sequences, approximately 10% seen once. The same sample was also used in a study of T cells expressing NK-cell markers. As reported in that work: The TCR beta cDNA came from 5'RACE template switching with UMIs.

The starting material was PBMCs from blood, obtained on the day of vaccination. All receptors come from a man aged 45-65 years who received an inactivated influenza vaccine.

This clonotype was recorded a few times. The junction does not match germline at one end; this may be a read error. For the CDR3, the DNA is TGTGCCAGCAGCCCCTTAGACACTGAAGTTTTCTTT. Translated, it gives CASSPLDTEVFF. The chain joins TRBV5-4 to TRBJ1-1, with D uncertain. CDR1 and CDR2 (germline): SGHNT, YYREEE (reference sequence). The CDR3 is 12 residues long.

V and J are TRBV4-3 and TRBJ2-2; D uncertain. Between the trimmed V and J ends, which lost 3 bases and 7 bases, there was a span of 15 bases. This CDR3 has 15 amino acids. Per the germline V gene, CDR1 is LGHNA and CDR2 is YSLEER. The CDR3 protein is CASSQVQGDVGELFF. CDR3 in DNA: TGCGCCAGCAGCCAGGTTCAAGGCGATGTCGGGGAGCTGTTTTTT.

This chain links TRBV7-9 with TRBJ2-1, with a possible D match to TRBD2 (6 bases). Germline CDR1 reads SEHNR; CDR2 reads FQNEAQ (reference sequence). The CDR3 is made up of 15 amino acids. Trimming took 6 bases from V and 4 from J, leaving 16 bases between them. This CDR3 is CASSSGGARYNEQFF. The CDR3 DNA follows: TGTGCCAGCAGTTCCGGCGGGGCCAGGTACAATGAGCAGTTCTTC.

This chain joins TRBV28 and TRBJ2-7, with a tentative D call TRBD2 (6 bases). Germline CDR1 is MDHEN and CDR2 is SYDVKM. With 2 bases removed from V and 9 bases from J, the gap between germline ends came to 20 bases. CDR3 size: 15 residues. The CDR3 spells CASSLRGISTGLQYF. The CDR3 coding sequence is TGTGCCAGCAGTTTACGGGGGATCTCCACCGGTCTGCAGTACTTC.

The genes are TRBV19 and TRBJ2-5, with D perhaps matching TRBD1 or TRBD2 (5 bases each). Per the germline V gene, CDR1 is LNHDA and CDR2 is SQIVND (reference sequence). The ends were cut back, 6 bases at V and 5 bases at J, with 16 bases in the middle. The CDR3 has 14 amino acids. For the CDR3, the DNA is TGTGCCAGTAGCATCTCCTGGGGGAGTGAGACCCAGTACTTC. Translated, it gives CASSISWGSETQYF.

This clonotype was recorded at least ten times. The chain joins TRBV5-1 to TRBJ2-3; perhaps TRBD2 as D (5 bases). This CDR3 is 14 amino acids long. The germline gives CDR1 SGHRS, CDR2 YFSETQ. V gave up 0 bases and J gave up 1 base, with 6 bases separating them. The CDR3: CASSLEEGTDTQYF. CDR3 coding DNA: TGCGCCAGCAGCTTGGAGGAGGGCACAGATACGCAGTATTTT.

Only a few counts were recorded for this clonotype. This rearrangement joins TRBV10-3 to TRBJ2-1, with TRBD2 matching 8 bases. The CDR3 runs 13 residues. V was clipped by 0 bases and J by 14 bases; unmatched bases: 6. Germline values: CDR1 ENHRY, CDR2 SYGVKD. This CDR3 reads CAISESGAGGKFF. Written as DNA, the CDR3 is TGTGCCATCAGTGAGTCTGGGGCGGGGGGAAAGTTCTTC.

The chain links TRBV11-2 to TRBJ2-7; possible D gene TRBD2, 6 bases. Trimming removed 1 base at V and 0 bases at J, with 10 bases between. Germline CDR1 is SGHAT and CDR2 is FQNNGV. The CDR3 has 15 residues. In nucleotides, the CDR3 is TGTGCCAGCAGCTTAGCGGGAGTGAACTCCTACGAGCAGTACTTC. Encoded protein: CASSLAGVNSYEQYF.

V and J are TRBV28 and TRBJ1-2, with TRBD1 matching over 7 bases. The CDR3 spans 13 residues. With V trimmed by 4 bases and J by 6 bases, 5 bases remained unmatched. CDR1 is MDHEN and CDR2 is SYDVKM in the germline V gene. The CDR3 DNA follows: TGTGCCAGCAGTTCACCGACAGGGAATGGCTACACCTTC. It translates to CASSSPTGNGYTF.

This clonotype was detected ten times or more. The rearrangement joins TRBV5-1 to TRBJ2-3; possibly TRBD2 for D (5 bases). V gave up 0 bases and J gave up 2 bases, with 16 bases separating them. Germline V gene lookup returns CDR1 SGHRS and CDR2 YFSETQ. The CDR3 is made up of 17 amino acids. CDR3 residues: CASSLGPRRGNTDTQYF. The CDR3 nucleotides read TGCGCCAGCAGCTTGGGCCCTAGACGGGGAAACACAGATACGCAGTATTTT.

This clonotype was seen a few times. V usage is TRBV5-3 and J usage is TRBJ2-4, with 12 bases matching TRBD1. TRBV5-3 has ORF status, its function being uncertain. J lost 0 bases, V lost 8 bases, and 12 bases had no gene match. This CDR3 has 18 amino acids. CDR3 loop: CASCSGQGAVAAKNIQYF. In DNA form, the CDR3 reads TGTGCCAGTTGCTCGGGACAGGGGGCTGTAGCAGCCAAAAACATTCAGTACTTC.

The CDR3 DNA is TGCAGTGCTCTGGACAGGCTGCTTTACGAGCAGTACTTC. It codes for CSALDRLLYEQYF. The J gene is TRBJ2-7, the V gene TRBV20-1; 7 bases map to TRBD1. CDR1 and CDR2 from the germline V gene are DFQATT and SNEGSKA (reference sequence). The CDR3 is 13 residues long. The junction had 8 bases not matched to a gene; V was cut back by 5 bases and J by 4 bases.

This chain connects TRBV12-3 or TRBV12-4 to TRBJ2-3, with 10 bases matching TRBD2. This CDR3 spans 16 amino acids. The ends lost 6 bases at V and 2 bases at J; junction bases unmatched: 8. CDR3 DNA sequence: TGTGCCAGCAGCATGAGGACTAGCGGTTCCACAGATACGCAGTATTTT. Its translation is CASSMRTSGSTDTQYF.

This clonotype occurred a few times. This sequence joins TRBV9 and TRBJ2-5; 11 nucleotides agree with TRBD2. Unmatched junction bases numbered 6, after V lost 0 bases and J lost 5 bases. Germline assignment: CDR1 SGDLS and CDR2 YYNGEE. This CDR3 is 16 amino acids long. CDR3 DNA sequence: TGTGCCAGCAGCGTAGAGCTAGCGGGGGGTACTGAGACCCAGTACTTC. Amino acid sequence: CASSVELAGGTETQYF.

The table lists this clonotype with a few counts. The chain joins TRBV29-1 to TRBJ2-7; 11 nucleotides agree with TRBD1. Germline CDR1 and CDR2: SQVTM and ANQGSEA. V was clipped by 8 bases and J by 3 bases; unmatched bases: 6. This CDR3 comprises 13 residues. The CDR3 sequence is CSFSGTGGYEQYF. The CDR3 DNA reads TGCAGCTTCTCCGGGACAGGGGGCTACGAGCAGTACTTC.